This T cell receptor beta chain was captured in a study of CD8+ T cells in alopecia areata. cDNA prepared by RNA extraction and subsequent reverse transcription served as the template for sequencing. Generated by immunoSEQ multiplex PCR, the TCRdb table keeps only in-frame clones and is missing some. The table records under 250,000 clones, over 60% of them present only once. Concerning this clone itself: The antigen is not known.

The treatment: oral pan-JAK inhibitor, 5-10 mg twice daily. Sorting separated CD4+ and CD8+ T cells out of PBMCs. Study-wide results and caveats: Lesional scalp, notably in alopecia totalis/universalis, had clonality above that of normal scalp.

The CDR3 is 14 residues long. V lost 5 bases and J lost 0, with 10 bases in between. CDR1 is SGHVS and CDR2 is FNYEAQ in the germline V gene. The sequence derives from a human donor with alopecia areata. The chain employs TRBV7-6 and TRBJ2-5, with a tentative D call TRBD1 (5 bases). The sample here was CD4+ T cells sorted from blood, taken at week 44, from a patient treated with tofacitinib. Written as DNA, the CDR3 is TGTGCCAGCAGCCCAGGGTCAGACCAAGAGACCCAGTACTTC. Its protein product is CASSPGSDQETQYF. Based on the CDR3 plus reference TRBV7-6 and TRBJ2-5, the full variable domain is GAGVSQSPRYKVTKRGQDVALRCDPISGHVSLYWYRQALGQGPEFLTYFNYEAQQDKSGLPNDRFSAERPEGSISTLTIQRTEQRDSAMYRCASSPGSDQETQYFGPGTRLLVL.